Sequencing of this T cell receptor beta chain was carried out in a study of blood T cell repertoires in COVID-19. Background on the study: T cells, B-cell-depleted T cells, or PBMCs provided the cDNA or gDNA that served as material.

Participants had their cohort set by participant-reported clinical history. The CDR3 spans 14 residues. Germline V CDR1 and CDR2: KGHSH, LQKENI. Trimming took 0 bases from V and 9 from J, leaving 12 bases between them. TCRdb's copy holds only in-frame clones and misses some; the assay was immunoSEQ multiplex PCR. The table lists about 270,000 clones, about 88% of them singletons. This sequence was found in a woman between 45 and 65 years old who had recovered from COVID-19. The specimen was PBMCs or T cells enriched from blood (not recorded which). V usage is TRBV18 and J usage is TRBJ2-1, with TRBD1 as a possible D gene (5 bases). In DNA, the CDR3 is TGTGCCAGCTCACCACCGTCCTCAGGGCGTGAGCAGTTCTTC. Protein product: CASSPPSSGREQFF.